This TCR beta chain was retrieved from a study of post-analysis software for immune sequencing data. For the study at large: Recorded subtypes: relapsing-remitting, secondary progressive, progressive-relapsing; some patients unannotated. Findings of the study overall: TRBV segments more frequent in patients than in controls numbered five and included TRBV5-6, TRBV5-1 and TRBV20-1.

The TCR beta cDNA libraries carried unique molecular identifiers. Using its own MiXCR run on the PCR reads, TCRdb lists one record per CDR3 protein. The repertoire holds 820,000 or so distinct CDR3 sequences, approximately 53% seen once, with under 6% in the top ten. This CDR3 has 15 amino acids. With 3 bases removed from V and 4 bases from J, the gap between germline ends came to 14 bases. Germline CDR1 reads SGHTA; CDR2 reads FQGTGA. Points on this clonotype: What it recognizes is unknown.

The rearrangement links TRBV7-3 to TRBJ2-3; a weak D match, TRBD2 (5 bases). The sequencing input was blood. The source is a girl aged 5 to 17 with multiple sclerosis. The CDR3 reads CASSFPGSAADTQYF. CDR3 in DNA: TGTGCCAGCAGCTTTCCGGGATCCGCGGCAGATACGCAGTATTTT.